This T cell receptor (beta chain) was sequenced during a study of cytomegalovirus exposure and HLA in healthy donors. General study findings and limits: Excluded were some V segments that proved indistinguishable, including TRBV6-2 and TRBV6-3. In a later analysis, productive TCRs from donors in an Asian-associated ancestry cluster reportedly carried fewer N-insertions than the cohort mean. Across donors, most TCRs were seen rarely, yet some public ones were widespread. There were 150 or so TCR beta chains listed as cytomegalovirus-associated.

The CDR3 runs to 15 residues. V shed 3 bases, J shed 6 bases, and the junction held 8 bases outside the gene matches. Germline lookup yields CDR1 LNHDA and CDR2 SQIVND (reference sequence). Regarding this clone: The antigen is unknown.

Primers for the PCR totalled 60 Vbeta and 13 Jbeta. Clones were read by immunoSEQ multiplex PCR, and TCRdb kept only the in-frame ones, dropping some. Of 120,000 to 150,000 clones listed, just over 65% are singletons. The sequenced sample was PBMCs. This sequence was found in a woman aged 60-70 years in good health and CMV-seronegative. The J gene is TRBJ1-5, the V gene TRBV19; 7 nucleotides agree with TRBD1. The CDR3 DNA sequence: TGTGCCAGTAGTATGGGGGACAGCCGGGGTCAGCCCCAGCATTTT. As protein: CASSMGDSRGQPQHF.